This T cell receptor beta chain came from a study of CD4 T cells in relation to SARS-CoV-2 and coronaviruses. General study points: No crossreactivity against non-spike viral proteins was tested here. Each donor contributed either pre-pandemic or post-infection samples, not both.

On this clone itself: What it binds is not known.

Before the COVID-19 pandemic, during about 2010-2019, CD4+ T cells were taken from unexposed donors. Only in-frame clones appear in the TCRdb table, and some are missing; sequencing was by immunoSEQ multiplex PCR. The table shows tens of thousands of clones, with over 90% occurring only once. This CDR3 contains 15 residues. Germline V gene lookup returns CDR1 WSHSY and CDR2 SAAADI. V shed 0 bases, J shed 5 bases, and the junction held 7 bases outside the gene matches. This clonotype was sampled from a human donor in good health. The V and J genes are TRBV10-2 and TRBJ2-7; 7 bases fit TRBD1. Source material: naive CD4+ T cells from PBMCs. Subset of the sample: naive CD4+ T cells isolated by negative enrichment. CDR3: CASSESATGVHEQYF. DNA for the CDR3: TGCGCCAGCAGTGAGTCAGCCACAGGGGTCCACGAGCAGTACTTC.